A single sample is the source of the 30 T cell receptor beta chains below, sequenced in a study of T cells in narcolepsy. Generated by immunoSEQ multiplex PCR, the TCRdb table keeps only in-frame clones and is missing some. The sample has 30,000 to 45,000 clones, roughly 90% seen once; the top ten hold roughly 0.8%. Sequencing was carried out using CD45RA- memory CD4+ T cells from PBMCs. Every receptor here comes from a human donor with narcolepsy.

The J gene is TRBJ2-1, the V gene TRBV19; 8 nucleotides agree with TRBD2. V dropped 8 bases and J dropped 4; count of bases not matched to a gene: 10. The CDR3 covers 15 residues. CDR1 and CDR2 (germline): LNHDA, SQIVND (reference sequence). CDR3 DNA sequence: TGTGCCAGTGGGGCGAGCGGGGGTCTTTACAATGAGCAGTTCTTC. It codes for CASGASGGLYNEQFF. Variable domain in full (rest from reference TRBV19 and TRBJ2-1): DGGITQSPKYLFRKEGQNVTLSCEQNLNHDAMYWYRQDPGQGLRLIYYSQIVNDFQKGDIAEGYSVSREKKESFPLTVTSAQKNPTAFYLCASGASGGLYNEQFFGPGTRLTVL.

This clone was recorded once. The chain couples TRBV7-2 to TRBJ2-3; D is unclear. Per the germline V gene, CDR1 is SGHTA and CDR2 is FQGNSA. Trimming stripped 1 base from V and 7 bases from J, with 15 bases between. This CDR3 comprises 15 residues. CDR3 DNA sequence: TGTGCCAGCAGCTTAGTTTCCTCCGGCGCACATACGCAGTATTTT. Translating gives CASSLVSSGAHTQYF.

The chain is built from TRBV9 and TRBJ2-5; possibly TRBD2 for D (5 bases). Trimming took 0 bases from V and 7 from J, leaving 7 bases between them. The CDR3 contains 12 residues. Germline CDR1 and CDR2: SGDLS and YYNGEE. The CDR3 DNA is TGTGCCAGCAGCGTAGACCGGGGGACCCAGTACTTC. It encodes CASSVDRGTQYF.

This chain joins TRBV4-2 and TRBJ1-5; 9 nucleotides align to TRBD1. After removal of 1 base from V and 2 bases from J, the junction contained 9 bases not matched to a gene. The CDR3 extends over 18 amino acids. The germline V gene has CDR1 LGHNA and CDR2 YNFKEQ. The DNA of the CDR3 is TGTGCCAGCAGCCAAGCCCTACAGGGGGCTGGGGGCAATCAGCCCCAGCATTTT. Its protein product is CASSQALQGAGGNQPQHF.

The rearrangement links TRBV6-6 to TRBJ2-5, with 8 nucleotides matching TRBD1. This CDR3 is 13 amino acids long. Germline loops: CDR1 MNHNY, CDR2 SVGAGI (reference sequence). Trimming cost V 7 bases and J 4 bases; bases outside gene matches: 5. DNA of the CDR3: TGTGCCAGCACCAAGACAGGGGCAGAGACCCAGTACTTC. Amino acid sequence: CASTKTGAETQYF.

This clone is a singleton in its sample. This chain uses TRBV5-1 with TRBJ2-1; 11 bases agree with TRBD2. V lost 1 base and J lost 6; bases outside the gene matches: 9. Germline-derived CDR1 and CDR2 are SGHRS and YFSETQ. The CDR3 has 17 amino acids. In nucleotides, the CDR3 is TGCGCCAGCAGCTTGAAGCCACTAGCGGGGGCTCTCAATGAGCAGTTCTTC. Residues: CASSLKPLAGALNEQFF.

This clone was found a few times. The V call is TRBV7-9, the J call TRBJ2-2; possibly TRBD2 for D (6 bases). The CDR3 covers 16 residues. CDR1 is SEHNR, CDR2 FQNEAQ, per germline (reference sequence). V lost 5 bases to trimming and J lost 3 bases, with 16 bases between them. The CDR3 DNA reads TGTGCCAGCAGCCCACCGGGACTCGGTTACACCGGGGAGCTGTTTTTT. Amino acids: CASSPPGLGYTGELFF.

The chain combines TRBV18 with TRBJ2-7; D perhaps matches TRBD2 (6 bases). This CDR3 spans 13 amino acids. V was trimmed by 2 bases and J by 8 bases, leaving 13 bases between them. Germline V lookup: CDR1 KGHSH, CDR2 LQKENI. The CDR3 nucleotides read TGTGCCAGCTCACCAGGGGGACTTATCCAGCAGTACTTC. It yields the protein CASSPGGLIQQYF.

The J gene is TRBJ2-7, the V gene TRBV5-4; TRBD2 aligns across 8 bases. This CDR3 is 15 amino acids long. The germline V gene has CDR1 SGHNT and CDR2 YYREEE (reference sequence). The ends lost 3 bases at V and 2 bases at J; junction bases unmatched: 7. The CDR3 loop reads CASSWSSGIAYEQYF. CDR3 in DNA: TGTGCCAGCAGCTGGAGTAGCGGGATTGCCTACGAGCAGTACTTC.

V is TRBV6-5 and J is TRBJ2-7; 13 nucleotides match TRBD2. The CDR3 is 15 amino acids. The V gene's germline CDR1 is MNHEY and CDR2 SVGAGI. J gave up 8 bases and V 2 bases, and 6 bases lay outside the gene matches. The CDR3 region is CASSYETSGGVKQYF. The CDR3 DNA is TGTGCCAGCAGTTACGAAACTAGCGGGGGGGTAAAGCAGTACTTC.

The chain has TRBV11-2 and TRBJ1-1; TRBD1 might be the D (5 bases). Deletions cut 4 bases from V and 3 bases from J, with 9 bases between. The CDR3 has 13 residues. Germline loops: CDR1 SGHAT, CDR2 FQNNGV. The CDR3 protein is CASSSGQYTEAFF. As DNA, the CDR3 is TGTGCCAGCAGCTCAGGGCAGTACACTGAAGCTTTCTTT. The whole variable domain, filled in from reference TRBV11-2 and TRBJ1-1, reads EAGVAQSPRYKIIEKRQSVAFWCNPISGHATLYWYQQILGQGPKLLIQFQNNGVVDDSQLPKDRFSAERLKGVDSTLKIQPAKLEDSAVYLCASSSGQYTEAFFGQGTRLTVV.

The rearrangement joins TRBV10-2 to TRBJ2-7, with 7 nucleotides matching TRBD2. V gave up 6 bases and J gave up 3 bases; unmatched junction bases: 8. Germline loops: CDR1 WSHSY, CDR2 SAAADI. The CDR3 runs to 14 residues. CDR3 DNA: TGCGCCAGCAGGGCGGGAGCGGGCATCTACGAGCAGTACTTC. Its protein is CASRAGAGIYEQYF.

This chain links TRBV4-2 with TRBJ2-7; 10 bases match TRBD2. The CDR3 covers 17 residues. Trimming at V came to 0 bases and at J to 6 bases, leaving 11 bases not matched to a gene. Looked up from germline, CDR1 is LGHNA and CDR2 is YNFKEQ. CDR3 loop: CASSQDGSGGAYSEQYF. The CDR3 DNA reads as TGTGCCAGCAGCCAAGATGGGAGCGGGGGGGCGTATAGCGAGCAGTACTTC.

The chain employs TRBV5-4 and TRBJ2-5, with 11 positions matching TRBD2. CDR3 length: 15 amino acids. Per germline, CDR1 SGHNT and CDR2 YYREEE (reference sequence). J gave up 4 bases and V 4 bases, and 6 bases lay outside the gene matches. CDR3 nucleotides: TGTGCCAGCAGCCTAAAGACTAGCGGGGTAGAGACCCAGTACTTC. This sequence encodes CASSLKTSGVETQYF. Full variable domain (outside the CDR3, taken from reference TRBV5-4 and TRBJ2-5): ETGVTQSPTHLIKTRGQQVTLRCSSQSGHNTVSWYQQALGQGPQFIFQYYREEENGRGNFPPRFSGLQFPNYSSELNVNALELDDSALYLCASSLKTSGVETQYFGPGTRLLVL.

This clone was seen a few times. The chain employs TRBV19 and TRBJ1-2; unclear D gene. From germline, CDR1 is LNHDA and CDR2 SQIVND (reference sequence). The CDR3 has 13 amino acids. Trimming took off 5 bases at V and 11 bases at J, with 18 bases between the two ends. The CDR3 loop reads CASSERPRVGYTF. The CDR3 DNA is TGTGCCAGTAGTGAAAGGCCACGCGTTGGGTACACCTTC.

The chain joins TRBV7-9 to TRBJ2-2; 8 bases map to TRBD1. CDR1 SEHNR and CDR2 FQNEAQ come from the germline V gene (reference sequence). The CDR3 is made up of 15 amino acids. V shed 4 bases, J shed 3 bases, and the junction held 4 bases outside the gene matches. Written as DNA, the CDR3 is TGTGCCAGCAGCTCGCAGGGGGCCGACACCGGGGAGCTGTTTTTT. Translated: CASSSQGADTGELFF.

The chain links TRBV7-2 to TRBJ2-3, with D unclear. CDR3 length: 14 residues. Trimming took off 3 bases at V and 8 bases at J, with 15 bases between the two ends. Per germline, CDR1 SGHTA and CDR2 FQGNSA. The CDR3 here is CASSFDSVPSTQYF. The CDR3, as DNA: TGTGCCAGCAGCTTCGATTCGGTTCCTAGTACGCAGTATTTT.

This clone has only a few counts. The chain employs TRBV7-2 and TRBJ2-1; no clear D. Trimming shortened V by 2 bases and J by 6 bases, and 14 bases separated the two germline ends. The germline gives CDR1 SGHTA, CDR2 FQGNSA. This CDR3 is built from 15 residues. CDR3 coding DNA: TGTGCCAGCAGCTTAATGAGGACCCTCTCCAATGAGCAGTTCTTC. This translates into CASSLMRTLSNEQFF.

The chain uses TRBV28 and TRBJ1-6, with D tentatively TRBD1 (5 bases). Germline CDR1 and CDR2: MDHEN and SYDVKM. With 2 bases removed from V and 14 bases from J, the gap between germline ends came to 19 bases. The CDR3 is made up of 15 amino acids. The CDR3 region is CASSLPGSREESLHF. The CDR3 DNA is TGTGCCAGCAGTTTACCGGGCAGCAGGGAAGAATCCCTCCACTTT.

The chain carries TRBV5-8 and TRBJ2-3; D is perhaps TRBD2 (6 bases). CDR1 is SGHTS, CDR2 YDEGEE, per germline. This CDR3 is 15 amino acids long. Trimming removed 1 base at V and 3 bases at J, with 12 bases between. CDR3 nucleotides: TGTGCCAGCAGCTTGAGGAGGGTTGGGACAGATACGCAGTATTTT. Encoded protein: CASSLRRVGTDTQYF.

The chain is built from TRBV6-5 and TRBJ2-1; no definite D call. The CDR3 totals 15 residues. V lost 2 bases and J 4 bases, leaving 12 bases between the germline ends. Germline V CDR1 and CDR2: MNHEY, SVGAGI. This CDR3 reads CASSYRYNGYNEQFF. In DNA form, the CDR3 reads TGTGCCAGCAGTTACAGGTACAACGGGTACAATGAGCAGTTCTTC.

The chain joins TRBV5-4 to TRBJ1-1; 8 nucleotides line up with TRBD1. This CDR3 is built from 17 residues. V was pared by 4 bases and J by 0 bases, with 11 bases of the junction left unmatched. Looked up from germline, CDR1 is SGHNT and CDR2 is YYREEE (reference sequence). CDR3 in amino acids: CASSPKRTGNMNTEAFF. The CDR3 nucleotides read TGTGCCAGCAGCCCAAAGAGGACAGGGAACATGAACACTGAAGCTTTCTTT. Full variable domain (outside the CDR3, taken from reference TRBV5-4 and TRBJ1-1): ETGVTQSPTHLIKTRGQQVTLRCSSQSGHNTVSWYQQALGQGPQFIFQYYREEENGRGNFPPRFSGLQFPNYSSELNVNALELDDSALYLCASSPKRTGNMNTEAFFGQGTRLTVV.

The chain uses TRBV29-1 and TRBJ2-1; 7 positions agree with TRBD1. The CDR3 length is 13 residues. Per germline, CDR1 SQVTM and CDR2 ANQGSEA. Germline trimming cut 6 bases from V and 5 bases from J; bases unmatched to any gene: 7. CDR3 bases: TGCAGCGTCGGGACAGCGGTTAACAATGAGCAGTTCTTC. Its protein product is CSVGTAVNNEQFF.

This chain uses TRBV14 with TRBJ1-5; D remains ambiguous. This CDR3 is built from 15 residues. CDR1 is SGHDN, CDR2 FVKESK, per germline. Trimming removed 0 bases from V and 4 bases from J, with 10 bases in between. CDR3: CASSQERAMNQPQHF. CDR3 nucleotide sequence: TGTGCCAGCAGCCAAGAGAGGGCGATGAATCAGCCCCAGCATTTT.

This chain joins TRBV2 and TRBJ1-6, with TRBD1 matching 8 bases. Losses at the gene ends were 7 bases for V and 3 bases for J; bases not matched to a gene: 5. The CDR3 covers 15 residues. Germline V gene data show CDR1 as SNHLY and CDR2 as FYNNEI. The CDR3 spells CASTRGQVYNSPLHF. Written as DNA, the CDR3 is TGTGCCAGCACCCGGGGACAGGTCTATAATTCACCCCTCCACTTT.

The chain employs TRBV18 and TRBJ2-2; D is possibly TRBD1 (5 bases). Germline V gene data show CDR1 as KGHSH and CDR2 as LQKENI. The CDR3 contains 13 residues. V was pared by 2 bases and J by 8 bases, with 9 bases between. The chain's CDR3 is CASSPTQGGELFF. As DNA, the CDR3 is TGTGCCAGCTCACCAACGCAGGGAGGGGAGCTGTTTTTT.

This chain links TRBV28 with TRBJ1-3; maybe TRBD1 (5 bases). Trimming shortened V by 6 bases and J by 2 bases, and 17 bases separated the two germline ends. The CDR3 has 16 residues. CDR1 is MDHEN and CDR2 is SYDVKM in the germline V gene. CDR3 in amino acids: CASRPRGGGPGNTIYF. CDR3 bases: TGTGCCAGCAGACCCCGGGGGGGAGGACCTGGAAACACCATATATTTT.

This chain connects TRBV29-1 to TRBJ1-1, with D perhaps TRBD1 (6 bases). The CDR3 consists of 13 residues. V was clipped by 7 bases and J by 1 base, with 13 bases between them. Germline loops: CDR1 SQVTM, CDR2 ANQGSEA. This chain's CDR3 is CSGRGGRNTEAFF. The DNA of the CDR3 is TGCAGCGGTCGAGGGGGGCGGAACACTGAAGCTTTCTTT.

The chain combines TRBV6-1 with TRBJ2-5, with D tentatively TRBD2 (7 bases). The end of the DNA is better explained by TRBJ2-7, so the J call may be wrong. This CDR3 comprises 16 residues. Germline-derived CDR1 and CDR2 are MNHNS and SASEGT. CDR3 in amino acids: CASSGVRGGTSYEQYF. CDR3 nucleotides: TGTGCCAGCAGTGGGGTGAGGGGGGGGACATCCTACGAGCAGTACTTC.

This chain joins TRBV7-2 and TRBJ2-3; possible D gene TRBD2, 5 bases. The V end was cut by 3 bases, the J end by 2 bases, with 9 bases between. The CDR3 spans 14 residues. Per the germline V gene, CDR1 is SGHTA and CDR2 is FQGNSA. The CDR3 DNA reads TGTGCCAGCAGCTTTGGCGGGCTCACAGATACGCAGTATTTT. Protein sequence: CASSFGGLTDTQYF.